The 9 T cell receptor beta chains reported below all come from one sample, sequenced in a study of tumor and adjacent non-tumor tissue in lung cancer. No cell sorting was done before RNA was extracted from the tissue. Three rounds of nested PCR, following a modified ARM-PCR protocol, produced the TCRbeta library. TCRdb re-analysed the multiplex PCR reads in MiXCR, keeping a single row per CDR3 protein. The top ten hold 20% to 25% of the sample, which has tens of thousands of distinct CDR3 sequences, 60% seen once. The sample taken for sequencing was lung tumor tissue. Receptors were obtained from a man aged 50 to 59 with non-small cell lung cancer.

Of note for this clonotype: Given a much more abundant clone one base away, this may be a read error. The chain combines TRBV11-2 with TRBJ2-1; D is ambiguous. This CDR3 region has 13 residues. Germline V gives CDR1 SGHAT, CDR2 FQNNGV. The DNA for the CDR3 is TGTGCCAGCAGCCTCACGGGCTACAATGAGCGGTTCTTC. This encodes CASSLTGYNERFF.

Note on this clonotype: A much larger clone differs from this one at a single base, so this may be a read error. V usage is TRBV29-1 and J usage is TRBJ1-5; D is unresolved. CDR1 SQVTM and CDR2 ANQGSEA come from the germline V gene. This CDR3 region has 13 residues. The chain's CDR3 is CSVASVRGQLQHF. The CDR3 region has the DNA TGCAGCGTTGCGTCGGTCCGAGGTCAGCTCCAGCATTTT.

A note on this clonotype: A read error is possible here, since a much larger clone lies one base away. The chain employs TRBV7-9 and TRBJ1-1, with TRBD1 matching over 7 bases. Germline CDR1 and CDR2: SEHNR and FQNEAQ (reference sequence). The trim removed 5 bases at V and 10 bases at J, leaving 13 bases unmatched. The CDR3 runs to 14 residues. CDR3 sequence reads: CASSGGIGQAGAFF. The CDR3 nucleotides read TGTGCCAGCAGCGGGGGTATCGGACAGGCTGGAGCTTTCTTT.

For this clonotype: A read error may account for a junction end that differs from germline. The rearrangement links TRBV20-1 to TRBJ2-1; D gene uncertain. Per germline, CDR1 DFQATT and CDR2 SNEGSKA (reference sequence). The CDR3 is made up of 14 amino acids. The chain's CDR3 is CSARVYRSCNEQFF. CDR3 sequence (DNA): TGCAGTGCTAGAGTTTACAGATCCTGCAATGAGCAGTTCTTC.

Details on this clonotype: Since no conserved phenylalanine or tryptophan closes the CDR3, a read error is the likely cause. The genes are TRBV6-6 and TRBJ1-5, with 10 nucleotides matching TRBD1. The CDR3 totals 16 residues. The germline CDR1 and CDR2 sequences are MNHNY and SVGAGI (reference sequence). The V and J ends lost 6 bases and 6 bases, in that order; junction bases with no gene match: 11. Here the CDR3 DNA reads TGTGCCAGCAGGCAAACTGGACAGGGGGTCATTCAGCCCCAGCATTCT. This codes for CASRQTGQGVIQPQHS.

Details on this clonotype: At one end, the junction sequence differs from germline, possibly due to a read error. The rearrangement joins TRBV29-1 to TRBJ2-7; the D gene is possibly TRBD2 (8 bases). CDR1 and CDR2 from the germline V gene are SQVTM and ANQGSEA. CDR3 length: 14 residues. This CDR3 reads CSVIPLAGAGGLHF. The CDR3 DNA is TGCAGCGTTATCCCCCTAGCGGGTGCAGGGGGATTGCACTTC.

Concerning this clonotype itself: The missing conserved phenylalanine or tryptophan at the end of this CDR3 makes a read error likely. This sequence joins TRBV12-3 or TRBV12-4 and TRBJ2-1; D is perhaps TRBD1 (6 bases). With 9 bases removed from V and 9 bases from J, the gap between germline ends came to 15 bases. This CDR3 is built from 12 residues. The CDR3 reads CARILGDTEQFY. As DNA, the CDR3 is TGTGCCAGGATCCTTGGGGACACTGAGCAGTTCTAC.

This clonotype was seen repeatedly, ten times or more. The rearrangement uses TRBV11-3 and TRBJ2-1; D might be TRBD1 (5 bases). CDR1 is SGHNT and CDR2 is YENEEA in the germline V gene. V dropped 5 bases and J dropped 12 bases, with 11 bases sitting between them. The CDR3 is 11 residues long. As DNA, the CDR3 is TGTGCCAGCAGCGGACAAGGTGGGCAGTTCTTC. Protein sequence: CASSGQGGQFF.

This clonotype came up once. Relative to the germline gene, one junction end is altered; a read error may explain this. This sequence joins TRBV4-1 and TRBJ2-5, with a tentative D call TRBD1 (6 bases). The CDR3 extends over 13 amino acids. Germline CDR1 is MGHRA and CDR2 is YSYEKL. CDR3 DNA sequence: TGTGCCAGCAGCAAGGGGGATCGACGGACCCAGTACTTC. This sequence encodes CASSKGDRRTQYF.